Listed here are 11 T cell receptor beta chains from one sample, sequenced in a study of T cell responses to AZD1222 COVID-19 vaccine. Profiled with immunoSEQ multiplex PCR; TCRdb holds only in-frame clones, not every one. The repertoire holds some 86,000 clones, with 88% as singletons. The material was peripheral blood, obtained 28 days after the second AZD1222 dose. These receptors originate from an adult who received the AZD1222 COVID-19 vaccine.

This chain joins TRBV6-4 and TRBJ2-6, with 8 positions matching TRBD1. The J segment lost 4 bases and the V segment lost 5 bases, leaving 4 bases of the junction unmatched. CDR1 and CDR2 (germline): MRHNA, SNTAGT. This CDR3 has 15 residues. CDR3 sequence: CASSPTGAGANVLTF. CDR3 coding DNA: TGTGCCAGCAGTCCGACAGGGGCCGGGGCCAACGTCCTGACTTTC.

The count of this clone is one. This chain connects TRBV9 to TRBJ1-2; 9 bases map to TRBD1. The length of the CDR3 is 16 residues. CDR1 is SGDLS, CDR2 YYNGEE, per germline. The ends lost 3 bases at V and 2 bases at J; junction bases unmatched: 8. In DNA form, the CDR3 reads TGTGCCAGCAGCGGTCTCCGGGACAGGGACAACTATGGCTACACCTTC. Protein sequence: CASSGLRDRDNYGYTF.

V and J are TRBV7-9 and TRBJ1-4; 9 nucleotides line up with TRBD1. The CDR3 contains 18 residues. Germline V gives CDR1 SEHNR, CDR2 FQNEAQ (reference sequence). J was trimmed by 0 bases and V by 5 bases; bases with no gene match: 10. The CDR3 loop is CASSLGQGRGTTNEKLFF. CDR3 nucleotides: TGTGCCAGCAGCCTAGGACAGGGGAGGGGAACAACTAATGAAAAACTGTTTTTT.

The CDR3 DNA reads as TGTGCCAGCAGCTTAGGGACAGGGGTGTACAATGAGCAGTTCTTC. Translated, it gives CASSLGTGVYNEQFF. The rearrangement joins TRBV11-2 to TRBJ2-1; 9 nucleotides align to TRBD1. The CDR3 runs to 15 residues. J gave up 4 bases and V 1 base, and 2 bases lay outside the gene matches. Germline CDR1 and CDR2: SGHAT and FQNNGV.

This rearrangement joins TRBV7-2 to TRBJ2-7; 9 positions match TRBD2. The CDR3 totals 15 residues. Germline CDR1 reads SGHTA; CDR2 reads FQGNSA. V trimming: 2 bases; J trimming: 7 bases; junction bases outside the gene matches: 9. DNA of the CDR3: TGTGCCAGCAGCTTAAGAGTCGCGGGAGGGGGGGAGCAGTACTTC. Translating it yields CASSLRVAGGGEQYF. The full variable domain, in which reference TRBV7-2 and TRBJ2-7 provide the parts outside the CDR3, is GAGVSQSPSNKVTEKGKDVELRCDPISGHTALYWYRQSLGQGLEFLIYFQGNSAPDKSGLPSDRFSAERTGGSVSTLTIQRTQQEDSAVYLCASSLRVAGGGEQYFGPGTRLTVT.

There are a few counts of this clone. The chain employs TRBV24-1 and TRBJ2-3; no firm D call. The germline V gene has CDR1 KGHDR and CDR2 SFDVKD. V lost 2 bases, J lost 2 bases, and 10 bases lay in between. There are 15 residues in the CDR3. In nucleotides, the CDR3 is TGTGCCACCAGTGATTCAGCGCTCCACACAGATACGCAGTATTTT. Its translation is CATSDSALHTDTQYF.

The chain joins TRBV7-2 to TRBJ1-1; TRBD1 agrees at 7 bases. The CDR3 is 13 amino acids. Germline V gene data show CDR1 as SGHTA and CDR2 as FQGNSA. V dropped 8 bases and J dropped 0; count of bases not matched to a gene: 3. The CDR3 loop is CASSGQLNTEAFF. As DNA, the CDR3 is TGTGCCAGCTCGGGACAGTTGAACACTGAAGCTTTCTTT. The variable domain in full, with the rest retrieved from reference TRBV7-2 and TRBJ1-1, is GAGVSQSPSNKVTEKGKDVELRCDPISGHTALYWYRQSLGQGLEFLIYFQGNSAPDKSGLPSDRFSAERTGGSVSTLTIQRTQQEDSAVYLCASSGQLNTEAFFGQGTRLTVV.

The CDR3 loop reads CASSQGIAGGVEQFF. The CDR3 DNA follows: TGTGCCAGCAGCCAAGGAATAGCGGGAGGGGTTGAGCAGTTCTTC. V and J are TRBV3-1 (or the pseudogene TRBV3-2) and TRBJ2-1; TRBD2 agrees at 11 bases. Losses at the gene ends were 1 base for V and 9 bases for J; bases not matched to a gene: 5. The CDR3 totals 15 residues. The V gene's germline CDR1 is LGHDT and CDR2 YNNKEL (reference sequence).

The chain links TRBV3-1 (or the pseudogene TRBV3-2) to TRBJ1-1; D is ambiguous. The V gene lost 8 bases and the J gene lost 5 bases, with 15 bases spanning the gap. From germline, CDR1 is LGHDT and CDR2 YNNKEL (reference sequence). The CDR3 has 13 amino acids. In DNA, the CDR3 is TGTGCCAGCGCGATAAATTCGGGGACTGAAGCTTTCTTT. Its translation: CASAINSGTEAFF.

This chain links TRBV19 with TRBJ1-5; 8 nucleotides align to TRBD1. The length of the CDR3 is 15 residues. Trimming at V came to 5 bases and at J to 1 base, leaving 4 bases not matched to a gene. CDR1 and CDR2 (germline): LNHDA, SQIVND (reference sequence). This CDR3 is CASSPQGGSNQPQHF. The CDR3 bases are TGTGCCAGTAGTCCACAGGGGGGGAGCAATCAGCCCCAGCATTTT.

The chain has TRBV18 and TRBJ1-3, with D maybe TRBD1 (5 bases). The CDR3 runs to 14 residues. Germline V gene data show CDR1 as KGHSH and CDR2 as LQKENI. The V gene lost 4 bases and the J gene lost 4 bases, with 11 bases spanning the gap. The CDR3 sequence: CASSQGISGNTIYF. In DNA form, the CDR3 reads TGTGCCAGCTCACAGGGGATCTCCGGAAACACCATATATTTT.